This T cell receptor (beta chain) comes out of a study of blood T cell repertoires in COVID-19. Method: immunoSEQ multiplex PCR; TCRdb's copy keeps in-frame clones and lacks some. The sample yields more than 200,000 clones, 70% to 90% seen once. The origin of this receptor is a man aged 25-40 years with active or convalescent COVID-19. Sequenced: peripheral blood.

CDR3 residues: CASSGETSFDEQFF. The DNA of the CDR3 is TGTGCCAGCAGCGGAGAAACTAGTTTTGATGAGCAGTTCTTC. J is TRBJ2-1 and V is TRBV5-4; tentatively, D is TRBD2 (5 bases). Germline CDR1 is SGHNT and CDR2 is YYREEE (reference sequence). Trimming shortened V by 4 bases and J by 8 bases, and 16 bases separated the two germline ends. This CDR3 region has 14 residues.